This T cell receptor (beta chain) derives from a study of blood T cell repertoires in COVID-19. The J segment lost 6 bases and the V segment lost 1 base, leaving 2 bases of the junction unmatched. Germline CDR1 is SEHNR and CDR2 is FQNEAQ (reference sequence). This CDR3 is 15 amino acids long. Methods used by the authors: Estimation of nucleated cell counts relied on the amplification of reference gene primers. TCRdb keeps only in-frame clones here, not all; method: immunoSEQ multiplex PCR. V and J calls and clone size are copied from that table; D and trimming were computed from the DNA. The sample carries 61,000 or so clones, 70% to 85% recorded once.

Sequencing was performed on peripheral blood. The sequence derives from a woman aged 70-85 years with acute or convalescent COVID-19. The chain has TRBV7-9 and TRBJ2-2; 10 bases match TRBD2. The DNA for the CDR3 is TGTGCCAGCAGCTTAGTAGCGGGGGGCGCCGGGGAGCTGTTTTTT. As protein: CASSLVAGGAGELFF.